This T cell receptor (beta chain) appears in the sequencing data of a study of shared clonotypes between healthy human individuals. Study-wide background: Researchers assigned three CD4 naive, three CD4 memory, two CD8 naive and one CD8 memory plate to each donor. Study-wide points: Relative to their counterparts shared across all four donors, non-shared clonotypes exhibited diminished generation probabilities.

CDR1 and CDR2 (germline): SGHRS, YFSETQ. Trimming took 8 bases from V and 0 from J, leaving 12 bases between them. The CDR3 totals 15 residues. Every one of the donors was a Caucasian adult that lived in Nashville, Tennessee. Points on this clone: Its antigen is as yet unknown.

Produced via immunoSEQ multiplex PCR; TCRdb's table is partial and in-frame only. In the table there are some 2 million clones, 85% to 95% of which are singletons. The clonotype was recovered from a man in his late teens or twenties in good health. The specimen sequenced was naive CD4+ T cells sorted from blood. Subset in this sample: CD45RA+ positively selected. The gene calls are TRBV5-1 and TRBJ1-6; unclear D gene. CDR3 amino acids: CASPIWPSYNSPLHF. DNA of the CDR3: TGCGCCAGTCCTATTTGGCCCTCCTATAATTCACCCCTCCACTTT.